These 15 T cell receptor beta chains share one sample of origin, sequenced in a study of CD8 T cells in ankylosing spondylitis. TCRdb fed the 5' RACE reads into MiXCR, producing one record per CDR3 protein. The table has about 150,000 distinct CDR3 sequences, 5.5% to 7.5% seen once; the top ten hold 9.5% to 15%. Sequencing was done on a sample of blood, either unsorted or a sorted T cell fraction (not recorded which). These receptors came from a female donor with ankylosing spondylitis or in good health (not recorded which).

This clonotype was picked up many times. V and J are TRBV6-1 and TRBJ1-5; D is unresolved. Germline assignment: CDR1 MNHNS and CDR2 SASEGT. This CDR3 contains 16 residues. The V gene lost 10 bases and the J gene lost 0 bases, with 19 bases spanning the gap. The CDR3 nucleotides read TGTGCCACCCTCCAGGCAGCTCTATTTAGCAATCAGCCCCAGCATTTT. It codes for CATLQAALFSNQPQHF.

At least ten counts were recorded for this clonotype. This chain uses TRBV7-9 with TRBJ1-4, with no clear D. This CDR3 comprises 17 residues. CDR1 and CDR2 from the germline V gene are SEHNR and FQNEAQ (reference sequence). V lost 4 bases and J 2 bases, leaving 17 bases between the germline ends. The CDR3 DNA reads TGTGCCAGCAGCTCGAAACGCCCCGGGAGGACTAATGAAAAACTGTTTTTT. This sequence encodes CASSSKRPGRTNEKLFF. Complete variable domain (other parts from reference TRBV7-9 and TRBJ1-4): DTGVSQNPRHKITKRGQNVTFRCDPISEHNRLYWYRQTLGQGPEFLTYFQNEAQLEKSRLLSDRFSAERPKGSFSTLEIQRTEQGDSAMYLCASSSKRPGRTNEKLFFGSGTQLSVL.

This clonotype was detected many times. V is TRBV12-3 or TRBV12-4 and J is TRBJ2-2; 7 bases align to TRBD1. This CDR3 has 15 amino acids. V lost 6 bases and J lost 0; bases outside the gene matches: 4. The CDR3 region has the DNA TGTGCCAGCAGCGACACAGGGGCGAACACCGGGGAGCTGTTTTTT. Its protein is CASSDTGANTGELFF.

At least ten counts were recorded for this clonotype. The chain carries TRBV5-1 and TRBJ2-2, with TRBD2 matching 9 bases. With V trimmed by 7 bases and J by 1 base, 5 bases remained unmatched. Germline values: CDR1 SGHRS, CDR2 YFSETQ. This CDR3 has 15 amino acids. The CDR3, as DNA: TGCGCCAGCGGGCGGGGGGGCCAGAACACCGGGGAGCTGTTTTTT. Translation: CASGRGGQNTGELFF.

This clonotype showed up many times. The chain combines TRBV27 with TRBJ1-5, with 9 bases fitting TRBD1. The germline gives CDR1 MNHEY, CDR2 SMNVEV (reference sequence). The CDR3 loop spans 14 amino acids. J gave up 4 bases and V 6 bases, and 4 bases lay outside the gene matches. The CDR3 spells CASRIGTGNQPQHF. The CDR3 coding sequence is TGTGCCAGCAGAATCGGGACAGGGAATCAGCCCCAGCATTTT.

This clonotype was recorded many times. The chain uses TRBV7-2 and TRBJ1-5, with no clear D. The V end lost 2 bases, the J end lost 0 bases, and 8 bases lay between the germline ends. Germline values: CDR1 SGHTA, CDR2 FQGNSA. This CDR3 contains 15 residues. CDR3 nucleotide sequence: TGTGCCAGCAGCTTATCAGTTCTTAGCAATCAGCCCCAGCATTTT. Encoded protein: CASSLSVLSNQPQHF.

Concerning this clonotype: Its ends do not fully match the called genes, so a read error is possible. V and J are TRBV4-2 and TRBJ1-5; tentative D call: TRBD1 (6 bases). CDR1 and CDR2 from the germline V gene are LGHNA and YNFKEQ. The CDR3 totals 19 residues. The CDR3 loop is CASSPVGGNRAISNHPQHF. CDR3 DNA: TGTGCCAGCAGCCCAGTGGGGGGGAACAGGGCAATTAGCAATCATCCCCAGCATTTT.

In this sample, this clonotype turned up a few times. The chain has TRBV7-2 and TRBJ1-2; 8 bases fit TRBD1. Losses at the gene ends were 4 bases for V and 6 bases for J; bases not matched to a gene: 7. The CDR3 runs 14 residues. Germline CDR1 and CDR2: SGHTA and FQGNSA. The CDR3: CASSYTGGNDGYTF. CDR3 DNA: TGTGCCAGCAGCTACACAGGGGGGAATGATGGCTACACCTTC.

This clonotype was counted at least ten times. CDR3 DNA: TGCGCCAGCAGCCAAGGCCTGGGGGCCTCTAATGAAAAACTGTTTTTT. This gives the protein CASSQGLGASNEKLFF. The chain joins TRBV4-1 to TRBJ1-4; tentatively, D is TRBD1 (6 bases). This CDR3 region has 16 residues. Germline V gene sequence: CDR1 MGHRA, CDR2 YSYEKL. With 1 base removed from V and 3 bases from J, the gap between germline ends came to 12 bases.

This clonotype was detected only a few times. J is TRBJ2-5 and V is TRBV6-1, with D perhaps assigned TRBD1 or TRBD2 (5 bases each). Germline V gene lookup returns CDR1 MNHNS and CDR2 SASEGT. The CDR3 spans 18 residues. Trimming left V 5 bases short and J 4 bases short, with 26 bases between. CDR3: CASSPGAGDGTLGETQYF. In DNA, the CDR3 is TGTGCCAGCAGTCCCGGGGCGGGCGATGGTACTCTGGGAGAGACCCAGTACTTC.

For this clonotype: This clone may be a read error of a much larger clone one base away. The V call is TRBV5-8, the J call TRBJ2-5, with D possibly TRBD2 on 6 matching bases. Germline V lookup: CDR1 SGHTS, CDR2 YDEGEE. The CDR3 contains 14 residues. CDR3 DNA: TGTGCCATCAGCCCCGGGACTGGGGGGGAGACCCAGTACTTC. It translates to CAISPGTGGETQYF.

This clonotype was recorded many times. This rearrangement joins TRBV6-1 to TRBJ1-5; 11 nucleotides match TRBD1. V shed 7 bases and J 5 bases; nucleotides not matched to a gene: 10. This CDR3 is built from 16 residues. The V gene's germline CDR1 is MNHNS and CDR2 SASEGT. In DNA, the CDR3 is TGTGCCAGCAAAACCCCTGGGGGACAGGGGGATCAGCCCCAGCATTTT. Protein sequence: CASKTPGGQGDQPQHF.

The chain combines TRBV19 with TRBJ1-1; TRBD1 agrees at 8 bases. This CDR3 is built from 12 residues. CDR1 and CDR2 from the germline V gene are LNHDA and SQIVND (reference sequence). V dropped 8 bases and J dropped 5; count of bases not matched to a gene: 4. CDR3 coding DNA: TGTGCCAGTTCGGACAGGGAGACTGAAGCTTTCTTT. Its protein product is CASSDRETEAFF.

There are many counts of this clonotype. The chain is built from TRBV6-2 or TRBV6-3 and TRBJ2-1; possible D gene TRBD1, 5 bases. Trimming stripped 7 bases from V and 10 bases from J, with 20 bases between. The CDR3 consists of 14 residues. In germline, CDR1 is MNHEY, CDR2 SVGEGT. The CDR3 nucleotides are TGTGCCAGCATCCGTCAAGGGGCGAAAGAAGAGCAGTTCTTC. This translates into CASIRQGAKEEQFF.

The table lists this clonotype with a few counts. The V call is TRBV30, the J call TRBJ1-1; no clear D. Trimming stripped 0 bases from V and 1 base from J, with 9 bases between. This CDR3 has 14 residues. CDR1 is GTSNPN, CDR2 SVGIG, per germline (reference sequence). In DNA, the CDR3 is TGTGCCTGGAGTGTTAAGGCCCCGAACACTGAAGCTTTCTTT. This codes for CAWSVKAPNTEAFF.